The 14 T cell receptor beta chains presented below share a single source sample, sequenced in a study of siplizumab effects on memory and regulatory T cells (dated by TCRdb to between 2017 and 2020). The protocol used for the library was the immunoSEQ multiplex PCR assay. TCRdb obtained this table from immuneACCESS and retained in-frame rearrangements with V and J assigned. These tables miss some clones; where compared with another copy, unresolved V genes account for less than half of the shortfall, and the remainder is unexplained. For this sample the table gives approximately 84,000 clones, of which around 95% were detected only once. About 18% of the sample lies in the top ten. Material for sequencing was CD8+ T cells sorted from blood. The source of these receptors is a human donor in good health.

V usage is TRBV7-3 and J usage is TRBJ2-7; 9 positions agree with TRBD2. The CDR3 has 15 residues. V lost 5 bases, J lost 4 bases, and 9 bases stayed unmatched. Germline V gene lookup returns CDR1 SGHTA and CDR2 FQGTGA. CDR3 sequence reads: CASSALAGRPYEQYF. CDR3 bases: TGTGCCAGCAGCGCTCTAGCGGGGAGACCTTACGAGCAGTACTTC.

The chain combines TRBV13 with TRBJ2-7; 8 bases agree with TRBD2. The CDR3 loop spans 14 amino acids. Germline trimming cut 10 bases from V and 7 bases from J; bases unmatched to any gene: 15. Germline loops: CDR1 PRHDT, CDR2 FYEKMQ (reference sequence). The CDR3 here is CATSEGLDFREQYF. In DNA, the CDR3 is TGTGCCACCTCAGAGGGACTAGACTTTCGAGAGCAGTACTTC.

Of note for this clone: A junction boundary mismatches the germline segment, possibly from a read error. The rearrangement joins TRBV11-2 to TRBJ2-7, with unresolved D. The germline V gene has CDR1 SGHAT and CDR2 FQNNGV. The CDR3 runs 13 residues. The DNA for the CDR3 is TGTGCCAGCAGCTTAGAGCTATCCTACGCGCAGTACTTC. Residues: CASSLELSYAQYF.

The V and J genes are TRBV19 and TRBJ2-1; the match to TRBD1 covers 8 bases. J was trimmed by 4 bases and V by 4 bases; bases with no gene match: 9. The CDR3 covers 16 residues. Germline V CDR1 and CDR2: LNHDA, SQIVND (reference sequence). The chain's CDR3 is CASSTGFRGRYNEQFF. CDR3 sequence (DNA): TGTGCCAGTAGTACTGGGTTCAGGGGGCGGTACAATGAGCAGTTCTTC.

In its sample, this clone was seen a few times. The gene calls are TRBV6-5 and TRBJ1-2; TRBD1 matches at 9 bases. CDR1 is MNHEY and CDR2 is SVGAGI in the germline V gene. The trim removed 4 bases at V and 8 bases at J, leaving 2 bases unmatched. The CDR3 is 12 amino acids. As DNA, the CDR3 is TGTGCCAGCAGTTGGACAGGGGACGGCTACACCTTC. This gives the protein CASSWTGDGYTF.

V is TRBV5-1 and J is TRBJ2-5, with 10 nucleotides matching TRBD1. V was clipped by 4 bases and J by 3 bases; unmatched bases: 3. The CDR3 sequence is 14 residues long. In germline, CDR1 is SGHRS, CDR2 YFSETQ. The CDR3 nucleotides read TGCGCCAGCAGCCCAGGGACAGGGGAAGAGACCCAGTACTTC. Protein sequence: CASSPGTGEETQYF.

This chain joins TRBV9 and TRBJ2-1; D is perhaps TRBD1 or TRBD2 (5 bases each). V dropped 4 bases and J dropped 6 bases, with 14 bases sitting between them. Germline assignment: CDR1 SGDLS and CDR2 YYNGEE. The CDR3 extends over 14 amino acids. The CDR3, as DNA: TGTGCCAGCAGCTCAAATTCGGGGCGCAATGAGCAGTTCTTC. Amino acid sequence: CASSSNSGRNEQFF.

This sequence joins TRBV27 and TRBJ2-7, with D unclear. Trimming shortened V by 3 bases and J by 1 base, and 10 bases separated the two germline ends. The CDR3 extends over 14 amino acids. From germline, CDR1 is MNHEY and CDR2 SMNVEV (reference sequence). The CDR3: CASSFSADSYEQYF. The CDR3 DNA follows: TGTGCCAGCAGTTTTTCGGCAGATTCCTACGAGCAGTACTTC.

This chain links TRBV4-2 with TRBJ2-7, with TRBD2 matching over 9 bases. Germline V gives CDR1 LGHNA, CDR2 YNFKEQ. The CDR3 consists of 15 residues. Trimming cost V 1 base and J 4 bases; bases outside gene matches: 5. The CDR3 here is CASSQVAGDLYEQYF. DNA for the CDR3: TGTGCCAGCAGCCAAGTAGCGGGAGATTTGTACGAGCAGTACTTC.

The chain links TRBV27 to TRBJ1-1; no reliable D call. CDR3 size: 13 residues. V gave up 0 bases and J gave up 6 bases, with 8 bases separating them. Per the germline V gene, CDR1 is MNHEY and CDR2 is SMNVEV (reference sequence). CDR3: CASSLSLLAEAFF. CDR3 nucleotides: TGTGCCAGCAGTTTATCCCTTCTAGCTGAAGCTTTCTTT.

This chain joins TRBV29-1 and TRBJ2-1, with 7 nucleotides matching TRBD2. Looked up from germline, CDR1 is SQVTM and CDR2 is ANQGSEA. With 1 base clipped from V and 1 base from J, the junction kept 10 bases outside the gene matches. This CDR3 has 17 amino acids. CDR3 in amino acids: CSVEGAGAPSSYNEQFF. In DNA, the CDR3 is TGCAGCGTTGAAGGGGCGGGAGCCCCTTCGTCCTACAATGAGCAGTTCTTC.

The V and J genes are TRBV6-9 and TRBJ2-3; TRBD2 is a possible D gene (6 bases). Trimming left V 9 bases short and J 1 base short, with 8 bases between. The germline V gene has CDR1 MNHGY and CDR2 SVAAGI. CDR3 length: 12 amino acids. CDR3 coding DNA: TGTGCCAGGCCTAGCGGCACAGATACGCAGTATTTT. Translated: CARPSGTDTQYF.

This chain connects TRBV28 to TRBJ2-1; D possibly corresponds to TRBD1 (5 bases). Germline CDR1 reads MDHEN; CDR2 reads SYDVKM. Between the trimmed V and J ends, which lost 3 bases and 5 bases, there was a span of 11 bases. This CDR3 is built from 14 residues. The CDR3 DNA sequence: TGTGCCAGCAGTTTGATTTTACAGGACAATGAGCAGTTCTTC. Translated: CASSLILQDNEQFF.

V and J are TRBV7-8 and TRBJ2-3, with D possibly called TRBD1 or TRBD2 (6 bases each). Germline lookup yields CDR1 SGHVS and CDR2 FQNEAQ. The CDR3 consists of 12 residues. Trimming removed 3 bases from V and 9 bases from J, with 10 bases in between. This CDR3 is CASSFLGGTQYF. The CDR3 region has the DNA TGTGCCAGCAGCTTCCTGGGGGGCACGCAGTATTTT.